The text below deals with one T cell receptor beta chain. This same CDR3 is encoded by further DNA sequences in the sample. This sample was taken from a study of shared clonotypes between healthy human individuals. The table came from immunoSEQ multiplex PCR; TCRdb's copy has only in-frame clones and leaves some out. This sample yields hundreds of thousands of clones, of which roughly 70% are seen a single time; 1.5% to 2% belongs to the top ten. CDR1 and CDR2 from the germline V gene are SGHRS and YFSETQ. V lost 0 bases to trimming and J lost 4 bases, with 10 bases between them. This CDR3 spans 14 amino acids.

This chain links TRBV5-1 with TRBJ2-5; D tentatively fits TRBD1 or TRBD2 (6 bases each). The source material was memory CD4+ T cells sorted from blood. Subset: CD45RA-negative fraction. The TCR sequence derives from a woman aged 25 to 39 in good health. CDR3 DNA: TGCGCCAGCAGCTTGGCGGGGGCCGGAGAGACCCAGTACTTC. It yields the protein CASSLAGAGETQYF.